A selection of T cell receptor beta chains follows, all from one sample in a study of OX40 agonist ivuxolimab in advanced cancers. Data came from immunoSEQ multiplex PCR; TCRdb stores just in-frame clones and leaves some out. Among tens of thousands of clones, around 80% were seen once, and the ten largest hold approximately 1.9%. The specimen was CD4+ or CD8+ T cells sorted from blood, collected in a trial of the OX40 agonist ivuxolimab. The source of these receptors is an adult with an advanced solid tumor such as melanoma, head and neck, liver or kidney cancer. Both conserved end residues are part of each CDR3. D genes are given only for firm matches. Not all rows give a size; the values are once, few, many and, for expanded clones, a class.

j_call,d_call,clone_size,v_call,cdr3_aa,cdr3_nt
TRBJ2-7,NA,few,TRBV6-1,CASSSVGVSYEQYF,TGTGCCAGCAGCTCTGTTGGGGTAAGCTACGAGCAGTACTTC
TRBJ2-7,NA,NA,TRBV7-2,CASSLGPSTGTYEQYF,TGTGCCAGCAGCTTAGGTCCATCGACTGGGACCTACGAGCAGTACTTC
TRBJ1-1,NA,NA,TRBV2,CASSMPDSPGTEAFF,TGTGCCAGCTCAATGCCAGACAGCCCTGGGACTGAAGCTTTCTTT
TRBJ1-2,NA,NA,TRBV7-9,CASSSPGVYGYTF,TGTGCCAGCAGCTCCCCGGGGGTCTATGGCTACACCTTC
TRBJ1-2,TRBD1,NA,TRBV19,CASRLTGEDYGYTF,TGTGCCAGTAGACTTACAGGGGAAGACTATGGCTACACCTTC
TRBJ1-5,NA,NA,TRBV5-1,CASSLEINQPQHF,TGCGCCAGCAGTCTAGAGATTAATCAGCCCCAGCATTTT
TRBJ1-5,NA,NA,TRBV28,CASRIGGNNQPQHF,TGTGCCAGCAGGATAGGGGGGAACAATCAGCCCCAGCATTTT
TRBJ2-2,TRBD1,few,TRBV5-1,CASSWDSANTGELFF,TGCGCCAGCAGCTGGGACAGCGCGAACACCGGGGAGCTGTTTTTT
TRBJ1-5,TRBD1,NA,TRBV29-1,CSVRQGGHQPQHF,TGCAGCGTCCGACAGGGTGGGCATCAGCCCCAGCATTTT
TRBJ2-7,TRBD1,NA,TRBV7-9,CASSLSGTGFSEQYF,TGTGCCAGCAGCTTATCGGGGACAGGGTTTTCCGAGCAGTACTTC
TRBJ1-2,NA,NA,TRBV4-2,CASSQDWVRDSYGYTF,TGTGCCAGCAGCCAAGATTGGGTAAGGGACTCATATGGCTACACCTTC
TRBJ2-7,NA,NA,TRBV28,CASSSPLVSTEQYF,TGTGCCAGCAGTTCCCCCCTTGTATCAACCGAGCAGTACTTC
TRBJ1-2,TRBD1,once,TRBV5-6,CASSWGTVYYGYTF,TGTGCCAGCAGCTGGGGGACAGTTTACTATGGCTACACCTTC
TRBJ2-7,NA,NA,TRBV2,CASSASVEQYF,TGTGCCAGCAGTGCCTCTGTGGAGCAGTACTTC
TRBJ1-5,TRBD1,NA,TRBV30,CAWSTTGTGGDQPQHF,TGTGCCTGGAGTACCACCGGGACAGGGGGCGATCAGCCCCAGCATTTT
TRBJ1-6,NA,NA,TRBV9,CASSVAFMDSPLHF,TGTGCCAGCAGCGTAGCCTTCATGGATTCACCCCTCCACTTT
TRBJ1-5,NA,NA,TRBV27,CASSLTRVGQPQHF,TGTGCCAGCAGTTTAACCAGGGTAGGCCAGCCCCAGCATTTT
TRBJ2-1,TRBD2,NA,TRBV5-5,CASSLLGTSGPYNEQFF,TGTGCCAGCAGTCTTTTGGGGACTAGCGGTCCTTACAATGAGCAGTTCTTC
TRBJ2-3,NA,NA,TRBV6-1,CASRVPQSPDTQYF,TGTGCCAGCAGGGTACCACAGAGCCCAGATACGCAGTATTTT
TRBJ1-4,NA,NA,TRBV7-2,CASSQNGREKLFF,TGTGCCAGCAGTCAAAATGGACGGGAAAAACTGTTTTTT
TRBJ1-2,NA,NA,TRBV18,CASSPRQISNYGYTF,TGTGCCAGCTCACCAAGGCAGATCTCTAACTATGGCTACACCTTC
TRBJ1-5,NA,NA,TRBV2,CASTYGPRQQPQHF,TGTGCCAGCACCTACGGTCCGAGGCAGCAGCCCCAGCATTTT
TRBJ1-6,TRBD1,NA,TRBV2,CASSRGQGSYNSPLHF,TGTGCCAGCAGCCGTGGACAGGGATCCTATAATTCACCCCTCCACTTT
TRBJ2-1,NA,NA,TRBV29-1,CSVLGGRVYNEQFF,TGCAGCGTCCTCGGGGGACGGGTATACAATGAGCAGTTCTTC
TRBJ1-3,NA,NA,TRBV7-3,CASSLSISGNTIYF,TGTGCCAGCAGCTTATCCATCTCTGGAAACACCATATATTTT
TRBJ1-2,TRBD1,NA,TRBV19,CASSSPRDSVLKGYTF,TGTGCCAGTAGTTCCCCCCGGGACAGTGTTTTGAAGGGCTACACCTTC
TRBJ2-1,NA,NA,TRBV5-1,CASSATFISNEQFF,TGCGCCAGCAGCGCGACTTTTATATCCAATGAGCAGTTCTTC
TRBJ2-7,TRBD1,NA,TRBV7-9,CASSLGTGVSYEQYF,TGTGCCAGCAGCTTGGGGACAGGGGTCTCCTACGAGCAGTACTTC
TRBJ1-5,NA,once,TRBV19,CASSIGGGSQPQHF,TGTGCCAGTAGTATCGGGGGGGGTTCGCAGCCCCAGCATTTT
TRBJ2-5,TRBD1,NA,TRBV5-1,CASRLLGGTGLETQYF,TGCGCCAGCAGACTCCTTGGCGGGACAGGGCTGGAGACCCAGTACTTC
TRBJ1-5,NA,NA,TRBV6-1,CASSGVQPQHF,TGTGCCAGCAGTGGGGTTCAGCCCCAGCATTTT
TRBJ2-3,TRBD1,NA,TRBV28,CASTNPTGGTDTQYF,TGTGCCAGCACTAATCCTACAGGGGGCACAGATACGCAGTATTTT
TRBJ1-5,NA,NA,TRBV5-4,CASSLGGQTVQPQHF,TGTGCCAGCAGCTTGGGAGGCCAGACGGTTCAGCCCCAGCATTTT
TRBJ1-1,NA,NA,TRBV9,CASSRDGFMNTEAFF,TGTGCCAGCAGCCGGGACGGATTCATGAACACTGAAGCTTTCTTT
TRBJ2-1,TRBD1,NA,TRBV19,CASSSGTGVSYNEQFF,TGTGCCAGTAGCTCCGGGACAGGGGTATCCTACAATGAGCAGTTCTTC
TRBJ1-5,NA,NA,TRBV7-9,CASSLAGTPNQPQHF,TGTGCCAGCAGCTTAGCGGGAACACCTAATCAGCCCCAGCATTTT
TRBJ1-2,NA,NA,TRBV6-5,CASTHDTAKSGGYTF,TGTGCCAGCACCCACGATACGGCGAAGTCAGGAGGCTACACCTTC
TRBJ2-3,NA,NA,TRBV29-1,CSVASGSYTDTQYF,TGCAGCGTTGCATCTGGGTCTTACACAGATACGCAGTATTTT
TRBJ2-7,TRBD1,NA,TRBV11-3,CASSLGDRSYEQYF,TGTGCCAGCAGCTTAGGGGACAGGTCCTACGAGCAGTACTTC
TRBJ1-5,TRBD1,NA,TRBV28,CASSRGQGFEPQHF,TGTGCCAGCAGCCGGGGACAGGGGTTCGAGCCCCAGCATTTT
TRBJ1-1,NA,NA,TRBV10-2,CASSLNTEAFF,TGCGCCAGCAGCCTAAACACTGAAGCTTTCTTT
TRBJ2-5,NA,once,TRBV6-6,CASTPTGYQETQYF,TGTGCCAGCACTCCTACCGGGTACCAAGAGACCCAGTACTTC
TRBJ2-5,NA,NA,TRBV6-1,CASKQLYQETQYF,TGTGCCAGCAAGCAACTTTACCAAGAGACCCAGTACTTC
TRBJ1-2,NA,few,TRBV4-2,CASRPGLKRYNYGYTF,TGTGCCAGCAGACCGGGACTCAAAAGGTATAACTATGGCTACACCTTC